What follows are 8 T cell receptor beta chains derived from one specimen sequenced in a study of blood T cells in healthy people across ages. A second roughly 6 to 11 cycle PCR used barcoded and J-beta primers. TCRdb re-called the 5' RACE reads with MiXCR, one entry per CDR3 protein. The sample lists some 640,000 distinct CDR3 sequences, around half seen once, with about a third in the top ten. Sample: blood. These receptors all come from a woman aged 55 to 70 in good health.

The chain carries TRBV27 and TRBJ2-7, with D perhaps TRBD1 or TRBD2 (5 bases each). The CDR3 sequence is 15 residues long. CDR1 MNHEY and CDR2 SMNVEV come from the germline V gene (reference sequence). V lost 3 bases and J 5 bases, leaving 17 bases between the germline ends. CDR3 coding DNA: TGTGCCAGCAGTTTCAAACGGGGCCTTTGGGACGAGCAGTACTTC. Translating it yields CASSFKRGLWDEQYF.

This chain links TRBV4-2 with TRBJ2-1; 14 bases are a match to TRBD2. The CDR3 totals 19 residues. CDR1 and CDR2 (germline): LGHNA, YNFKEQ. The J segment lost 4 bases and the V segment lost 2 bases, leaving 10 bases of the junction unmatched. The CDR3 sequence is CASSQSFGLAGGHYNEQFF. Here the CDR3 DNA reads TGTGCCAGCAGCCAATCTTTTGGACTAGCGGGAGGACATTACAATGAGCAGTTCTTC.

This clonotype showed up just a few times. A much bigger clone sits one base away, suggesting this may be a read error. The chain is built from TRBV7-3 and TRBJ2-7; 10 bases fit TRBD2. The CDR3 is 18 residues long. Germline loops: CDR1 SGHTA, CDR2 FQGTGA. Losses at the gene ends were 2 bases for V and 7 bases for J; bases not matched to a gene: 17. DNA for the CDR3: TGTGCCAGCAGCTTACCCACGCGGCTAGCGGGAGTAGGGAGTGAGCAGTACTTC. Translated, it gives CASSLPTRLAGVGSEQYF.

This clonotype was detected a few times. The V call is TRBV30, the J call TRBJ1-1; D call uncertain. This CDR3 contains 13 residues. Germline loops: CDR1 GTSNPN, CDR2 SVGIG (reference sequence). The ends were cut back, 2 bases at V and 2 bases at J, with 9 bases in the middle. The CDR3 spells CAWSSSKNTEAFF. For the CDR3, the DNA is TGTGCCTGGAGTAGCAGTAAAAACACTGAAGCTTTCTTT.

This clonotype was found once. One end of the junction fails to match germline, which may point to a read error. The V and J genes are TRBV20-1 and TRBJ2-2, with a possible D match to TRBD1 (5 bases). The CDR3 totals 15 residues. Per germline, CDR1 DFQATT and CDR2 SNEGSKA (reference sequence). The CDR3, as DNA: TGCAGTGTTAGATCGCCAGGGCCTCAGACCGGGGAGCTGTTTTTT. Its protein is CSVRSPGPQTGELFF.

This rearrangement joins TRBV29-1 to TRBJ1-1; D is perhaps TRBD1 (5 bases). The CDR3 sequence is 10 residues long. The germline V gene has CDR1 SQVTM and CDR2 ANQGSEA. V lost 7 bases and J lost 6, with 9 bases in between. The CDR3 sequence is CSDGDPEAFF. CDR3 nucleotides: TGCAGCGACGGGGACCCTGAAGCTTTCTTT.

This clonotype has only a few counts. This chain uses TRBV28 with TRBJ2-7; D call uncertain. V was pared by 5 bases and J by 3 bases, with 11 bases between. The CDR3 sequence is 13 residues long. The germline V gene encodes CDR1 MDHEN and CDR2 SYDVKM. This chain's CDR3 is CASSPTNFYEQYF. In nucleotides, the CDR3 is TGTGCCAGCAGTCCCACGAACTTCTACGAGCAGTACTTC.

The gene calls are TRBV10-3 and TRBJ1-2; D gene uncertain. V was cut by 4 bases and J by 0 bases, with 12 bases left in between. Germline CDR1 reads ENHRY; CDR2 reads SYGVKD. There are 15 residues in the CDR3. CDR3: CAISGRADSNYGYTF. CDR3 bases: TGTGCCATCAGTGGAAGGGCGGATTCTAACTATGGCTACACCTTC.